Each of the 22 T cell receptor beta chains below was sequenced from the same sample in a study of T cell changes during pregnancy in multiple sclerosis. Sequenced by immunoSEQ multiplex PCR; TCRdb stores in-frame clones only, minus some. The sample consists of approximately 60,000 clones, over 80% of them appearing once. The sample was peripheral blood, taken in the first trimester of pregnancy. The receptors originated from a female donor with multiple sclerosis, enrolled in a pregnancy study.

This clone was observed a few times. The gene calls are TRBV19 and TRBJ1-2, with 7 bases lining up with TRBD1. Germline V lookup: CDR1 LNHDA, CDR2 SQIVND (reference sequence). There are 17 residues in the CDR3. With 3 bases clipped from V and 2 bases from J, the junction kept 12 bases outside the gene matches. CDR3 in DNA: TGTGCCAGTAGTATCTATGAACAGGGGCGATCGAACTATGGCTACACCTTC. It is translated as CASSIYEQGRSNYGYTF.

The chain combines TRBV28 with TRBJ2-3, with TRBD1 matching 9 bases. The germline V gene encodes CDR1 MDHEN and CDR2 SYDVKM. This CDR3 spans 15 amino acids. Trimming removed 5 bases from V and 4 bases from J; junction bases left unmatched: 7. DNA for the CDR3: TGTGCCAGCAGTAGGGACAGGGAGGTCCCAGATACGCAGTATTTT. Translation: CASSRDREVPDTQYF. Variable domain in full (rest from reference TRBV28 and TRBJ2-3): DVKVTQSSRYLVKRTGEKVFLECVQDMDHENMFWYRQDPGLGLRLIYFSYDVKMKEKGDIPEGYSVSREKKERFSLILESASTNQTSMYLCASSRDREVPDTQYFGPGTRLTVL.

The CDR3 protein is CASSQDLIDTQYF. CDR3 in DNA: TGCGCCAGCAGCCAAGATCTAATCGATACGCAGTATTTT. The rearrangement joins TRBV4-3 to TRBJ2-3, with D uncertain. The CDR3 is 13 amino acids. The germline CDR1 and CDR2 sequences are LGHNA and YSLEER. Trimming cost V 0 bases and J 6 bases, with 7 bases left between them.

This chain uses TRBV5-8 with TRBJ2-1, with 14 bases identical to TRBD2. This CDR3 is built from 17 residues. The germline V gene encodes CDR1 SGHTS and CDR2 YDEGEE. The J segment lost 3 bases and the V segment lost 3 bases, leaving 5 bases of the junction unmatched. CDR3 sequence (DNA): TGTGCCAGCAGCTCGGGACTAGCGGGAGCCGTCTACAATGAGCAGTTCTTC. This encodes CASSSGLAGAVYNEQFF.

This chain uses TRBV14 with TRBJ1-1; unclear D gene. There are 16 residues in the CDR3. V lost 0 bases, J lost 5 bases, and 16 bases lay in between. Germline V gene data show CDR1 as SGHDN and CDR2 as FVKESK. CDR3 DNA sequence: TGTGCCAGCAGCCAAGACCGGTTTTTGTCCATTACTGAAGCTTTCTTT. It encodes CASSQDRFLSITEAFF.

The rearrangement uses TRBV4-3 and TRBJ2-7, with D possibly matching TRBD1 (5 bases). The V end was cut by 6 bases, the J end by 2 bases, with 11 bases between. Per germline, CDR1 LGHNA and CDR2 YSLEER. The length of the CDR3 is 13 residues. The CDR3 sequence is CASSPSGTYEQYF. In nucleotides, the CDR3 is TGCGCCAGCAGTCCTTCAGGGACCTACGAGCAGTACTTC.

The chain employs TRBV5-1 and TRBJ2-2; 9 nucleotides match TRBD1. Germline CDR1 is SGHRS and CDR2 is YFSETQ. The CDR3 totals 14 residues. With 6 bases clipped from V and 6 bases from J, the junction kept 6 bases outside the gene matches. CDR3 amino acids: CASKQGAKAGELFF. The CDR3 nucleotides read TGCGCCAGCAAACAGGGGGCTAAGGCCGGGGAGCTGTTTTTT. The whole variable domain, filled in from reference TRBV5-1 and TRBJ2-2, reads KAGVTQTPRYLIKTRGQQVTLSCSPISGHRSVSWYQQTPGQGLQFLFEYFSETQRNKGNFPGRFSGRQFSNSRSEMNVSTLELGDSALYLCASKQGAKAGELFFGEGSRLTVL.

This chain joins TRBV9 and TRBJ2-1; 8 bases are shared with TRBD2. This CDR3 has 16 amino acids. Germline-derived CDR1 and CDR2 are SGDLS and YYNGEE. Trimming cost V 0 bases and J 8 bases; bases outside gene matches: 10. The CDR3 nucleotides read TGTGCCAGCAGCGTAGCAATGACGGGAGGGATTGATGAGCAGTTCTTC. It encodes CASSVAMTGGIDEQFF.

Only a few counts were recorded for this clone. The chain recombines TRBV29-1 with TRBJ2-2; TRBD1 matches at 11 bases. J was trimmed by 2 bases and V by 6 bases; bases with no gene match: 8. The CDR3 length is 16 residues. Germline loops: CDR1 SQVTM, CDR2 ANQGSEA. In nucleotides, the CDR3 is TGCAGCGTCGCGGTCGGACAGGGGGCTAACACCGGGGAGCTGTTTTTT. It yields the protein CSVAVGQGANTGELFF.

The V call is TRBV19, the J call TRBJ1-1; unclear D gene. Germline CDR1 reads LNHDA; CDR2 reads SQIVND (reference sequence). Trimming cost V 0 bases and J 8 bases, with 7 bases left between them. This CDR3 has 12 residues. The CDR3 nucleotides are TGTGCCAGTAGTATAGACAAATTCGAAGCTTTCTTT. Residues: CASSIDKFEAFF.

The chain links TRBV11-2 to TRBJ1-1; D call uncertain. Germline-derived CDR1 and CDR2 are SGHAT and FQNNGV. CDR3 size: 11 residues. V lost 5 bases, J lost 11 bases, and 12 bases lay in between. The CDR3, as DNA: TGTGCCAGCAGCCGGACTCGCCTGGCTTTCTTT. Translated, it gives CASSRTRLAFF. Using reference TRBV11-2 and TRBJ1-1 for the parts outside the CDR3, the full variable domain is EAGVAQSPRYKIIEKRQSVAFWCNPISGHATLYWYQQILGQGPKLLIQFQNNGVVDDSQLPKDRFSAERLKGVDSTLKIQPAKLEDSAVYLCASSRTRLAFFGQGTRLTVV.

CDR3 sequence: CASSKEKKPGQYVWNETGELFF. The CDR3 DNA reads TGTGCCAGCAGCAAAGAGAAAAAACCGGGACAGTATGTGTGGAACGAGACCGGGGAGCTGTTTTTT. The chain recombines TRBV21-1 with TRBJ2-2; the DNA was not compared with TRBD1, the D call given in the table. TRBV21-1 corresponds to a pseudogene. CDR3 size: 22 residues.

The chain recombines TRBV19 with TRBJ1-2, with 11 bases matching TRBD1. Unmatched junction bases numbered 7, after V lost 6 bases and J lost 7 bases. The germline V gene has CDR1 LNHDA and CDR2 SQIVND (reference sequence). The CDR3 is made up of 14 amino acids. In DNA form, the CDR3 reads TGTGCCAGTAGGAGGACAGGGGGCCCCTTTGGCTACACCTTC. Protein: CASRRTGGPFGYTF.

V gene TRBV5-6 combines with J gene TRBJ2-7; possible D gene TRBD1, 5 bases. The CDR3 has 14 residues. V lost 1 base, J lost 3 bases, and 11 bases lay in between. CDR1 is SGHDT, CDR2 YYEEEE, per germline. The CDR3 region is CASSLPDNYYEQYF. CDR3 DNA: TGTGCCAGCAGCTTGCCGGACAATTACTACGAGCAGTACTTC.

The rearrangement uses TRBV28 and TRBJ2-3, with TRBD2 matching over 11 bases. J gave up 4 bases and V 9 bases, and 12 bases lay outside the gene matches. This CDR3 is built from 16 residues. The V gene's germline CDR1 is MDHEN and CDR2 SYDVKM. DNA of the CDR3: TGTGCCAGGAAACTTAGCGGGAGGGAGTCCGCAGATACGCAGTATTTT. Its protein is CARKLSGRESADTQYF.

The chain joins TRBV30 to TRBJ2-3; D perhaps matches TRBD2 (5 bases). Germline loops: CDR1 GTSNPN, CDR2 SVGIG (reference sequence). Deletions cut 2 bases from V and 1 base from J, with 16 bases between. The CDR3 is made up of 16 amino acids. CDR3 nucleotide sequence: TGTGCCTGGAGTATAGCCCACCGGGAACGCACAGATACGCAGTATTTT. Amino acids: CAWSIAHRERTDTQYF.

The DNA for the CDR3 is TGTGCCAGCAGTCCCTCGGGACAGGGAGGAGAGACCCAGTACTTC. Its translation is CASSPSGQGGETQYF. V usage is TRBV2 and J usage is TRBJ2-5; 9 bases fit TRBD1. Germline CDR1 SNHLY, CDR2 FYNNEI. This CDR3 contains 15 residues. V lost 5 bases and J lost 4; bases outside the gene matches: 8.

The chain combines TRBV27 with TRBJ2-1; 14 nucleotides match TRBD2. The trim removed 5 bases at V and 10 bases at J, leaving 7 bases unmatched. Per germline, CDR1 MNHEY and CDR2 SMNVEV (reference sequence). This CDR3 has 15 residues. CDR3 DNA sequence: TGTGCCAGCAGTCCCGGGACTAGCGGGAGTGCCGAGCAGTTCTTC. It is translated as CASSPGTSGSAEQFF.

The J gene is TRBJ2-1, the V gene TRBV19; 8 bases match TRBD2. Per the germline V gene, CDR1 is LNHDA and CDR2 is SQIVND (reference sequence). The CDR3 runs to 17 residues. V trimming: 1 base; J trimming: 2 bases; junction bases outside the gene matches: 7. The CDR3 region has the DNA TGTGCCAGTAGTATAGGGCGGGGGGCGAGCCCCTACAATGAGCAGTTCTTC. Translated, it gives CASSIGRGASPYNEQFF.

A note on this clone: The sample holds other DNA sequences that translate to the same CDR3. The chain links TRBV5-1 to TRBJ2-7, with unresolved D. Trimming took 0 bases from V and 0 from J, leaving 7 bases between them. Germline V gives CDR1 SGHRS, CDR2 YFSETQ. This CDR3 has 14 amino acids. The CDR3 nucleotides read TGCGCCAGCAGCTTGGCCGGCGGCTCCTACGAGCAGTACTTC. Translating gives CASSLAGGSYEQYF. The full variable domain, with the rest looked up from reference TRBV5-1 and TRBJ2-7, is KAGVTQTPRYLIKTRGQQVTLSCSPISGHRSVSWYQQTPGQGLQFLFEYFSETQRNKGNFPGRFSGRQFSNSRSEMNVSTLELGDSALYLCASSLAGGSYEQYFGPGTRLTVT.

The chain couples TRBV19 to TRBJ2-1, with 8 bases identical to TRBD1. The length of the CDR3 is 14 residues. J was trimmed by 9 bases and V by 5 bases; bases with no gene match: 9. Germline CDR1 is LNHDA and CDR2 is SQIVND (reference sequence). The CDR3 sequence: CASSPGQGPVEQFF. CDR3 in DNA: TGTGCCAGTAGTCCAGGACAGGGACCGGTTGAGCAGTTCTTC.

This rearrangement joins TRBV9 to TRBJ2-2, with D possibly matching TRBD1 (6 bases). V lost 0 bases and J lost 6, with 9 bases in between. CDR3 size: 14 residues. The V gene's germline CDR1 is SGDLS and CDR2 YYNGEE. The CDR3 DNA reads TGTGCCAGCAGCGTAGGAGGGGGATCCGGGGAGCTGTTTTTT. Translated: CASSVGGGSGELFF.